This TCR beta chain was captured by sequencing in a study of shared clonotypes between healthy human individuals. For sorted subsets, 150 to 200 ng DNA per replicate equaled about 30,000 T cell genomes. Sequencing used immunoSEQ multiplex PCR; TCRdb keeps in-frame clones, though not all of them. The sample shows a few million clones, 80% to 95% of them seen only once. V was clipped by 0 bases and J by 4 bases, with 9 bases between them. The germline gives CDR1 MNHEY, CDR2 SVGAGI. The CDR3 has 15 amino acids. V and J are TRBV6-5 and TRBJ2-2; no reliable D call. Input material: naive CD4+ T cells from PBMCs. The subset was: CD45RA+ positively selected. The clonotype was recovered from a man aged 18 to 30 in good health. Some clones in this sample may be carry-over from other donors' samples. DNA for the CDR3: TGTGCCAGCAGTTACTCTTGGGCCTTCACCGGGGAGCTGTTTTTT. Translating it yields CASSYSWAFTGELFF.